These T cell receptor beta chains were read from a single sample in a study of blood T cell repertoires in COVID-19. Generated by immunoSEQ multiplex PCR, the TCRdb table keeps only in-frame clones and is missing some. The sample has fewer than 250,000 clones; roughly 87% are singletons. The sequenced sample consisted of PBMCs or T cells enriched from blood (not recorded which). The source is a man younger than 45 in a cohort exposed to, infected with or recovered from COVID-19 (not recorded which). The CDR3 runs from the conserved cysteine through the conserved F or W. A D gene is named only where the DNA matches it firmly. Where a row states a size, it is once, few, many or the class of an expanded clone; other rows omit it.

clone_size: -; j_call: TRBJ2-3; d_call: -; v_call: TRBV7-2; cdr3_nt: TGTGCCAGCAGCCCGACGGGACTTTCCACAGATACGCAGTATTTT; cdr3_aa: CASSPTGLSTDTQYF
clone_size: -; j_call: TRBJ1-6; d_call: -; v_call: TRBV11-2; cdr3_nt: TGTGCCAGCAGCGCCCTACGAGGGGGAGATTCACCCCTCCACTTT; cdr3_aa: CASSALRGGDSPLHF
clone_size: -; j_call: TRBJ2-7; d_call: TRBD2; v_call: TRBV27; cdr3_nt: TGTGCCAGCAGTCCGGGGGGGCGGAGCTCCTACGAGCAGTACTTC; cdr3_aa: CASSPGGRSSYEQYF
clone_size: -; j_call: TRBJ2-7; d_call: TRBD2; v_call: TRBV5-6; cdr3_nt: TGTGCCAGCAGCTTTGTTGTTAGCGGGGTTTACGAGCAGTACTTC; cdr3_aa: CASSFVVSGVYEQYF
clone_size: -; j_call: TRBJ2-5; d_call: -; v_call: TRBV2; cdr3_nt: TGTGCCAGCATTTCGCCTAAAGAGACCCAGTACTTC; cdr3_aa: CASISPKETQYF
clone_size: few; j_call: TRBJ1-2; d_call: -; v_call: TRBV27; cdr3_nt: TGTGCCAGCAGTTACCGACAGCGGGATGGCTACACCTTC; cdr3_aa: CASSYRQRDGYTF
clone_size: -; j_call: TRBJ1-3; d_call: TRBD1; v_call: TRBV28; cdr3_nt: TGTGCCAGCAGTATGGACAGGCTCTCTGGAAACACCATATATTTT; cdr3_aa: CASSMDRLSGNTIYF
clone_size: -; j_call: TRBJ2-3; d_call: TRBD1; v_call: TRBV5-1; cdr3_nt: TGCGCCAGCAGCCGTACCGTGACAGGGGCTAGCACAGATACGCAGTATTTT; cdr3_aa: CASSRTVTGASTDTQYF
clone_size: -; j_call: TRBJ1-2; d_call: -; v_call: TRBV5-1; cdr3_nt: TGCGCCAGCAGCTTGAGACTAGGGACTCCGAATTTGGGGCTTTCGCGGGGCTACACCTTC; cdr3_aa: CASSLRLGTPNLGLSRGYTF
clone_size: -; j_call: TRBJ2-3; d_call: TRBD2; v_call: TRBV28; cdr3_nt: TGTGCCAGCAGAGCTAGCGGGAGGGACACAGATACGCAGTATTTT; cdr3_aa: CASRASGRDTDTQYF
clone_size: -; j_call: TRBJ1-4; d_call: -; v_call: TRBV28; cdr3_nt: TGTGCCAGCAGCGATTACCTTAGACTGTTTTTT; cdr3_aa: CASSDYLRLFF
clone_size: -; j_call: TRBJ1-4; d_call: TRBD1; v_call: TRBV5-1; cdr3_nt: TGCGCCAGCAGCTTGGCCGAAGGGGGCCATCCTGAAAAACTGTTTTTT; cdr3_aa: CASSLAEGGHPEKLFF
clone_size: -; j_call: TRBJ1-5; d_call: -; v_call: TRBV21-1; cdr3_nt: TGTGCCAGCAGCAAAGAAGGGGTGGAGGGTCAGCCCCAGCATTTT; cdr3_aa: CASSKEGVEGQPQHF
clone_size: -; j_call: TRBJ2-6; d_call: -; v_call: TRBV2; cdr3_nt: TGTGCCAGCAGTGGTGACAGGCTAATGGGGGCCAACGTCCTGACTTTC; cdr3_aa: CASSGDRLMGANVLTF
clone_size: -; j_call: TRBJ2-7; d_call: -; v_call: TRBV7-2; cdr3_nt: TGTGCCAGCAGCCCTGGACCCAGCGGTCCCTACGAGCAGTACTTC; cdr3_aa: CASSPGPSGPYEQYF
clone_size: -; j_call: TRBJ2-1; d_call: -; v_call: TRBV27; cdr3_nt: TGTGCCAGCAGTTTTAATCCAGGTTCCTACAATGAGCAGTTCTTC; cdr3_aa: CASSFNPGSYNEQFF
clone_size: -; j_call: TRBJ2-7; d_call: TRBD2; v_call: TRBV6-2/TRBV6-3; cdr3_nt: TGTGCCAGCAGTTACACTAGCGGCACCGAGCAGTACTTC; cdr3_aa: CASSYTSGTEQYF
clone_size: -; j_call: TRBJ2-3; d_call: TRBD2; v_call: TRBV2; cdr3_nt: TGTGCCAGCAGGAAGGGGACTAGCGGACGCACAGATACGCAGTATTTT; cdr3_aa: CASRKGTSGRTDTQYF
clone_size: -; j_call: TRBJ2-7; d_call: TRBD2; v_call: TRBV2; cdr3_nt: TGTGCCAGCAATATAGCGGGAGGGACCTCCTACGAGCAGTACTTC; cdr3_aa: CASNIAGGTSYEQYF
clone_size: few; j_call: TRBJ2-1; d_call: TRBD2; v_call: TRBV27; cdr3_nt: TGTGCCAGCAGAAGCGGGAGTTCCTACAATGAGCAGTTCTTC; cdr3_aa: CASRSGSSYNEQFF
clone_size: -; j_call: TRBJ2-7; d_call: TRBD1; v_call: TRBV28; cdr3_nt: TGTGCCAGCAGTCCACGGACAGGTCTTTCCTACGAGCAGTACTTC; cdr3_aa: CASSPRTGLSYEQYF
clone_size: -; j_call: TRBJ2-3; d_call: -; v_call: TRBV11-2; cdr3_nt: TGTGCCAGCAGCTCGGAGGGCCGGAGCACAGATACGCAGTATTTT; cdr3_aa: CASSSEGRSTDTQYF
clone_size: -; j_call: TRBJ2-1; d_call: -; v_call: TRBV19; cdr3_nt: TGTGCCAGCAATCCCGGGAGCGGTGAGCAGTTCTTC; cdr3_aa: CASNPGSGEQFF
clone_size: -; j_call: TRBJ2-2; d_call: TRBD2; v_call: TRBV4-1; cdr3_nt: TGCGCCAGCAGCCGGGGACTAGCGGACACCGGGGAGCTGTTTTTT; cdr3_aa: CASSRGLADTGELFF
clone_size: -; j_call: TRBJ2-7; d_call: -; v_call: TRBV7-2; cdr3_nt: TGTGCCAGCAGGTTGGGCCAGGGGTTTTACGAGCAGTACTTC; cdr3_aa: CASRLGQGFYEQYF
clone_size: few; j_call: TRBJ2-7; d_call: TRBD1; v_call: TRBV5-8; cdr3_nt: TGTGCCAGCAGCTTGGCCGGGACAGGAGCCTACGAGCAGTACTTC; cdr3_aa: CASSLAGTGAYEQYF
clone_size: -; j_call: TRBJ1-1; d_call: -; v_call: TRBV5-5; cdr3_nt: TGTGCCAGCAGCGCCCCCGGGGGGTTCTTGGAAGCTTTCTTT; cdr3_aa: CASSAPGGFLEAFF
clone_size: -; j_call: TRBJ2-1; d_call: -; v_call: TRBV6-6; cdr3_nt: TGTGCCAGCAGTTACGGGAGCTCCTACAATGAGCAGTTCTTC; cdr3_aa: CASSYGSSYNEQFF
clone_size: -; j_call: TRBJ1-1; d_call: -; v_call: TRBV29-1; cdr3_nt: TGCAGCGTTGACCACCGAGGGATGAGGACTGAAGCTTTCTTT; cdr3_aa: CSVDHRGMRTEAFF
clone_size: few; j_call: TRBJ2-1; d_call: -; v_call: TRBV10-2; cdr3_nt: TGCGCCAGCAGGGGACTCTCAAAAGTGGGCAATGAGCAGTTCTTC; cdr3_aa: CASRGLSKVGNEQFF
clone_size: -; j_call: TRBJ1-1; d_call: -; v_call: TRBV7-9; cdr3_nt: TGTGCCAGCAGCTTCCCGGGACTGTCTACTGAAGCTTTCTTT; cdr3_aa: CASSFPGLSTEAFF
clone_size: -; j_call: TRBJ1-6; d_call: -; v_call: TRBV18; cdr3_nt: TGTGCCAGCTCACCTGCAGGACAAGATAATTCACCCCTCCACTTT; cdr3_aa: CASSPAGQDNSPLHF
clone_size: -; j_call: TRBJ2-7; d_call: -; v_call: TRBV14; cdr3_nt: TGTGCCAGCAGCCGTAGAGAAACCTACGAGCAGTACTTC; cdr3_aa: CASSRRETYEQYF
clone_size: -; j_call: TRBJ2-7; d_call: TRBD1; v_call: TRBV27; cdr3_nt: TGTGCCAGCAGTCTACAGGGGGCGAGGGACGAGCAGTACTTC; cdr3_aa: CASSLQGARDEQYF
clone_size: -; j_call: TRBJ2-1; d_call: -; v_call: TRBV20-1; cdr3_nt: TGCAGTGCCGCCTACAATGAGCAGTTCTTC; cdr3_aa: CSAAYNEQFF
clone_size: -; j_call: TRBJ1-6; d_call: TRBD1; v_call: TRBV6-5; cdr3_nt: TGTGCCAGCAGCAGGACAGGGGGTTCACCCCTCCACTTT; cdr3_aa: CASSRTGGSPLHF
clone_size: -; j_call: TRBJ1-1; d_call: -; v_call: TRBV5-1; cdr3_nt: TGCGCCAGCAGCTTAAACGCCGGTAACACTGAAGCTTTCTTT; cdr3_aa: CASSLNAGNTEAFF
clone_size: -; j_call: TRBJ2-2; d_call: TRBD2; v_call: TRBV6-6; cdr3_nt: TGTGCCACCACGCAGCGAGCGGGAGGGAGGACCGGGGAGCTGTTTTTT; cdr3_aa: CATTQRAGGRTGELFF
clone_size: -; j_call: TRBJ2-3; d_call: TRBD1; v_call: TRBV7-9; cdr3_nt: TGTGCCAGCAGCCTGGGACAGTCCACAGATACGCAGTATTTT; cdr3_aa: CASSLGQSTDTQYF
clone_size: -; j_call: TRBJ1-4; d_call: TRBD1; v_call: TRBV25-1; cdr3_nt: TGTGCCAGCAGTGAGACAGGGGGCGAAAAACTGTTTTTT; cdr3_aa: CASSETGGEKLFF
clone_size: -; j_call: TRBJ1-2; d_call: TRBD1; v_call: TRBV11-2; cdr3_nt: TGTGCCAGCAGCTTCGGACAGGGTTACTATGGCTACACCTTC; cdr3_aa: CASSFGQGYYGYTF
clone_size: -; j_call: TRBJ2-5; d_call: TRBD2; v_call: TRBV6-1; cdr3_nt: TGTGCCAGCAGTGAAATACTAGCGGGAGGCTTAGAGACCCAGTACTTC; cdr3_aa: CASSEILAGGLETQYF
clone_size: -; j_call: TRBJ2-3; d_call: TRBD1; v_call: TRBV7-3; cdr3_nt: TGTGCCAGCAGCCCTCAGACAGGGGGCACAGATACGCAGTATTTT; cdr3_aa: CASSPQTGGTDTQYF
clone_size: -; j_call: TRBJ1-3; d_call: -; v_call: TRBV4-3; cdr3_nt: TGCGCCAGCAGCCAGCGCTCTGGAAACACCATATATTTT; cdr3_aa: CASSQRSGNTIYF
clone_size: -; j_call: TRBJ2-1; d_call: -; v_call: TRBV10-3; cdr3_nt: TGTGCCATCAGACTGAGGCGGGGCGCGAGAGAGCAGTTCTTC; cdr3_aa: CAIRLRRGAREQFF
clone_size: -; j_call: TRBJ1-2; d_call: -; v_call: TRBV28; cdr3_nt: TGTGCCACCACAGAGAACTATGGCTACACCTTC; cdr3_aa: CATTENYGYTF
clone_size: few; j_call: TRBJ2-3; d_call: -; v_call: TRBV4-3; cdr3_nt: TGCGCCAGCAGCCAAGTCGCTGAGGCAACGACGCAGTATTTT; cdr3_aa: CASSQVAEATTQYF
clone_size: -; j_call: TRBJ2-5; d_call: TRBD2; v_call: TRBV25-1; cdr3_nt: TGTGCCAGCAGTGAACATGTGGGAGGGAGCCAAGAGACCCAGTACTTC; cdr3_aa: CASSEHVGGSQETQYF
clone_size: -; j_call: TRBJ2-1; d_call: TRBD2; v_call: TRBV5-1; cdr3_nt: TGCGCCAGCAGCCCCTCCTTGCGCACTAGCGGGAACAATGAGCAGTTCTTC; cdr3_aa: CASSPSLRTSGNNEQFF
clone_size: -; j_call: TRBJ1-4; d_call: -; v_call: TRBV7-2; cdr3_nt: TGTGCCAGCAAGCGGTTGGGGGAGGGAAAACTGTTTTTT; cdr3_aa: CASKRLGEGKLFF
clone_size: -; j_call: TRBJ2-5; d_call: TRBD1; v_call: TRBV29-1; cdr3_nt: TGCAGCGCCGCAAAGGGGGCACGACTCCAAGAGACCCAGTACTTC; cdr3_aa: CSAAKGARLQETQYF
clone_size: -; j_call: TRBJ1-5; d_call: -; v_call: TRBV28; cdr3_nt: TGTGCCAGTAACGATATTAGGGGAATTGGGAATCAGCCCCAGCATTTT; cdr3_aa: CASNDIRGIGNQPQHF
clone_size: -; j_call: TRBJ2-5; d_call: -; v_call: TRBV6-5; cdr3_nt: TGTGCCAGCAGTTACTCGGGGACAACCGGAGGGACCCAGTACTTC; cdr3_aa: CASSYSGTTGGTQYF
clone_size: -; j_call: TRBJ2-1; d_call: TRBD1; v_call: TRBV7-8; cdr3_nt: TGTGCCAGCAGCTCCCAGGGGGCTCCCTACAATGAGCAGTTCTTC; cdr3_aa: CASSSQGAPYNEQFF
clone_size: -; j_call: TRBJ2-2; d_call: -; v_call: TRBV27; cdr3_nt: TGTGCCAGCAGTTACGACAGCACCGGGGAGCTGTTTTTT; cdr3_aa: CASSYDSTGELFF
clone_size: -; j_call: TRBJ1-2; d_call: -; v_call: TRBV6-5; cdr3_nt: TGTGCCAGCAGTTTTCCCGGGACTCCGGGCTACACCTTC; cdr3_aa: CASSFPGTPGYTF
clone_size: once; j_call: TRBJ1-4; d_call: TRBD1; v_call: TRBV28; cdr3_nt: TGTGCCAGCAGTTTACCCCCCTACGACAGGGTAGAGTACCAACTGTTTTTT; cdr3_aa: CASSLPPYDRVEYQLFF
clone_size: -; j_call: TRBJ1-1; d_call: -; v_call: TRBV19; cdr3_nt: TGTGCCAGTAGTGCGTCGTTGAACACTGAAGCTTTCTTT; cdr3_aa: CASSASLNTEAFF
clone_size: -; j_call: TRBJ2-7; d_call: TRBD2; v_call: TRBV29-1; cdr3_nt: TGCAGCGCCTCGGTCGGGGGGGGCCTACGGGAGCAGTACTTC; cdr3_aa: CSASVGGGLREQYF